This T cell receptor beta chain comes out of a study of blood T cell repertoires in COVID-19 (dated by TCRdb to 2020 to 2021). The study in broad terms: The collaborator samples originated in the United States, Italy and Spain and spanned the acute and convalescent phases of COVID-19. The prospective study material was composed of cDNA or gDNA derived from T cells, B-cell-depleted T cells, or PBMCs. Subjects who had been exposed to COVID-19, were actively infected with it, or had recovered from it provided the deeply sampled blood TCRbeta repertoires that made up the dataset. The repertoires were made available in a free public database intended to serve as a resource for research on the immune response to SARS-CoV-2. Samples came from the ongoing ImmuneRACE study (first 160 participants) plus 1,254 subjects from 6 global collaborators. The sample metadata nearly always contained a de-identified subject ID, COVID-19 status, age in years and sex. Where available, HLA class I and class II types were taken from metadata supplied by the sample provider and were not determined by assay-based typing.

General study outcomes and caveats: Clinical and demographic metadata were provided uncurated, with the amount varying by source and participant.

The CDR3 contains 18 residues, cysteine and phenylalanine counted. The DNA shown is the 54-base CDR3, in frame from base 1. Relative to germline, V is missing 0 bases and J is missing 6 bases, with 11 bases of the junction outside any gene match. Sequences MGHRA (CDR1) and YSYEKL (CDR2) are obtained from the germline V gene. TCRbeta CDR3 regions were amplified from genomic DNA using the immunoSEQ Assay, a bias-controlled multiplex PCR. For the original study's pipeline: Nucleated cell counts per sample were estimated from amplification of reference gene primers within the assay. To quantify the absolute abundance of each unique TCRbeta CDR3 rearrangement, sequence reads were collapsed and filtered. Productive Simpson clonality was computed per sample as the square root of Simpson's diversity index over productive rearrangements. TCRdb provides this immuneACCESS table in a form limited to in-frame rearrangements. Some clones are lacking; in checked studies, under half of them reflect an unresolved V gene, and why the rest are absent is not known. V and J calls and clone size are as listed in that table; D and trimming were resolved from the DNA. The sample table shows nearly 50,000 clones, and 86% are seen once. Over 2% of the sample is in the top ten clones.

Comments on this clone: Which antigen it targets is not known. Per-base qualities were not stored, and no clone one base away is much larger.

Whole blood was collected in K2EDTA tubes by collaborating institutions according to the institutions' own protocols. For TCRbeta analysis, collaborators shipped samples as frozen whole blood, isolated PBMCs, or DNA extracted from either of those sample types. This clonotype was obtained from a woman aged 55-70 years with acute or convalescent COVID-19. Recombination connected TRBV4-1 to TRBJ2-1, with 10 middle bases fitting TRBD2. Sequencing input: peripheral blood. The nucleotides are TGCGCCAGCAGCCAAGATAATGTGCCTAGCGGGAGAATCAATGAGCAGTTCTTC. Translated, it reads CASSQDNVPSGRINEQFF.